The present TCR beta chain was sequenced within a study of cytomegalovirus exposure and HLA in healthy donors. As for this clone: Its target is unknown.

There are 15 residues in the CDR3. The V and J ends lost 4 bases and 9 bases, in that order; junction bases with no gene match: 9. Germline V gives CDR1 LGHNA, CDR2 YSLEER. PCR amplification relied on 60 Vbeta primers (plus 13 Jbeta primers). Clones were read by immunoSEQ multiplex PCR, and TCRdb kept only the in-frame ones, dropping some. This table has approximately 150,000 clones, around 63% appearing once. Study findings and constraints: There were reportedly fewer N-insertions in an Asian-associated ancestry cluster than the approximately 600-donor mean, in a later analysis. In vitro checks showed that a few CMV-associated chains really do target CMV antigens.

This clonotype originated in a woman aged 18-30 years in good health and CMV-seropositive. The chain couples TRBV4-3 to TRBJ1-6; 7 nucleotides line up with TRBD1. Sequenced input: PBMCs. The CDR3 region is CASSPDGQEGSPLHF. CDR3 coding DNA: TGCGCCAGCAGCCCGGATGGACAGGAAGGTTCACCCCTCCACTTT.